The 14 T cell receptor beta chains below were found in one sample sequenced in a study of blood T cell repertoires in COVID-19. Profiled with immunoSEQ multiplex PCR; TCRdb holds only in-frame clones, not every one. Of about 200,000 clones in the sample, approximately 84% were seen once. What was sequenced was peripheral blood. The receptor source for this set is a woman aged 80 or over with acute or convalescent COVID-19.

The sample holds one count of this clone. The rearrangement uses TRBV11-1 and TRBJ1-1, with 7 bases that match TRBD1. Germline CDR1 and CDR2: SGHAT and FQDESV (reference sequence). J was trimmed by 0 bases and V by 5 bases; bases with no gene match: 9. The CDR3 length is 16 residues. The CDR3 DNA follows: TGTGCCAGCAGCCCACGACAGGGCTGGTTGAACACTGAAGCTTTCTTT. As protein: CASSPRQGWLNTEAFF.

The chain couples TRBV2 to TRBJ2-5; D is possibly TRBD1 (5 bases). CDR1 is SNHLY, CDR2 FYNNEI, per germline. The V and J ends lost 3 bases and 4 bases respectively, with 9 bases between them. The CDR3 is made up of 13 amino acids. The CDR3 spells CASSDGAAETQYF. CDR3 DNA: TGTGCCAGCAGTGATGGGGCCGCAGAGACCCAGTACTTC.

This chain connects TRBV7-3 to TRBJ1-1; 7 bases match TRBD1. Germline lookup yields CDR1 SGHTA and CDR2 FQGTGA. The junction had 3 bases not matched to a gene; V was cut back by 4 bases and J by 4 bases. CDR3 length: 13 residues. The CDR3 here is CASSSTGPTEAFF. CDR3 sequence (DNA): TGTGCCAGCAGCTCGACAGGGCCCACTGAAGCTTTCTTT. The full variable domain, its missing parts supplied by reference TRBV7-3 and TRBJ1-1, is GAGVSQTPSNKVTEKGKYVELRCDPISGHTALYWYRQSLGQGPEFLIYFQGTGAADDSGLPNDRFFAVRPEGSVSTLKIQRTERGDSAVYLCASSSTGPTEAFFGQGTRLTVV.

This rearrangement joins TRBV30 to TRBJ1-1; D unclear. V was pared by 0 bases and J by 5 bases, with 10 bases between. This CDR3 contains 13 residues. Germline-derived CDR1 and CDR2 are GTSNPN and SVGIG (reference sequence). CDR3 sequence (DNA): TGTGCCTGGAGTGTCGAGACTCATACTGAAGCTTTCTTT. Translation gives CAWSVETHTEAFF.

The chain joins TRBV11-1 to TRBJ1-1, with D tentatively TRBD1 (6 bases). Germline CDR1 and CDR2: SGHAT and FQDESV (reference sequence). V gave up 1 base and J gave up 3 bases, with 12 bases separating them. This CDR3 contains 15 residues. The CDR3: CASSLVGGPDTEAFF. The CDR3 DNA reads TGTGCCAGCAGCTTAGTGGGGGGGCCGGACACTGAAGCTTTCTTT.

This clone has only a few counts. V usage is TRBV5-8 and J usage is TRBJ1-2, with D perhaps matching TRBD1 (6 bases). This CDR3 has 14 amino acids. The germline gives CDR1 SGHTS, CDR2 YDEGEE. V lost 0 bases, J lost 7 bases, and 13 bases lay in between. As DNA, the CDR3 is TGTGCCAGCAGCTTGGGGGGACACGTGTTTGGCTACACCTTC. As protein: CASSLGGHVFGYTF. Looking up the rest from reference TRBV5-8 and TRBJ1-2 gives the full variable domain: EAGVTQSPTHLIKTRGQQATLRCSPISGHTSVYWYQQALGLGLQFLLWYDEGEERNRGNFPPRFSGRQFPNYSSELNVNALELEDSALYLCASSLGGHVFGYTFGSGTRLTVV.

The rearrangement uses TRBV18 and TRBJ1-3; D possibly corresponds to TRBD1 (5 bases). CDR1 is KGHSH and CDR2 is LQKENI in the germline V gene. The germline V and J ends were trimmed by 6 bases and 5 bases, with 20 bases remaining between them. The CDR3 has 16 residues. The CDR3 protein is CASSTNPTVTRNTIYF. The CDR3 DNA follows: TGTGCCAGCTCCACAAACCCGACAGTTACGCGAAACACCATATATTTT. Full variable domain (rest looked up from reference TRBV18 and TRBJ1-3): NAGVMQNPRHLVRRRGQEARLRCSPMKGHSHVYWYRQLPEEGLKFMVYLQKENIIDESGMPKERFSAEFPKEGPSILRIQQVVRGDSAAYFCASSTNPTVTRNTIYFGEGSWLTVV.

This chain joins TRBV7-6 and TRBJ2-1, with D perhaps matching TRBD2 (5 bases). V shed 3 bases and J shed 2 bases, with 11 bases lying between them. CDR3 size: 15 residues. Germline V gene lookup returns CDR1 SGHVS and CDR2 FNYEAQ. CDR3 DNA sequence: TGTGCCAGCAGCTTGGCGGGTGTTGCCTACAATGAGCAGTTCTTC. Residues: CASSLAGVAYNEQFF.

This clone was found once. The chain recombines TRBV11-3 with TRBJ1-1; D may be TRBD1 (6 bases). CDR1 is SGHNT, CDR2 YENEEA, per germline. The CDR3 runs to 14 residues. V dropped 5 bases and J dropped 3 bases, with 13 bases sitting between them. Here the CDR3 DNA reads TGTGCCAGCAGCGCGGGGGGCGAGTACACTGAAGCTTTCTTT. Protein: CASSAGGEYTEAFF.

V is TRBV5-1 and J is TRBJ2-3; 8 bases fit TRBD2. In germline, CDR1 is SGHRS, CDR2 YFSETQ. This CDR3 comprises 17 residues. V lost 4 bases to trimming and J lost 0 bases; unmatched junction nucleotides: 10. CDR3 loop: CASSESTSGTSTDTQYF. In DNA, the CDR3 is TGCGCCAGCAGCGAATCTACTAGCGGTACTAGCACAGATACGCAGTATTTT.

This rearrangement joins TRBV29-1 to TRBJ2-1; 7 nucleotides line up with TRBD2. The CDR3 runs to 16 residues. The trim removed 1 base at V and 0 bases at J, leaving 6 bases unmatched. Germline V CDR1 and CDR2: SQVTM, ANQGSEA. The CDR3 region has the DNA TGCAGCGTTGAAGGAGGGACTACGAGCTCCTACAATGAGCAGTTCTTC. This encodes CSVEGGTTSSYNEQFF.

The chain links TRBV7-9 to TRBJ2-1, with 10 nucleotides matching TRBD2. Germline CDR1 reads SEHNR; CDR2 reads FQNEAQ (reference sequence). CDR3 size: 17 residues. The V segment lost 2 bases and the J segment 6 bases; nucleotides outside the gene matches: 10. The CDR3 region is CASSLFVRLAGANEQFF. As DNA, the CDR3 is TGTGCCAGCAGCTTATTCGTTCGGCTAGCGGGAGCCAATGAGCAGTTCTTC.

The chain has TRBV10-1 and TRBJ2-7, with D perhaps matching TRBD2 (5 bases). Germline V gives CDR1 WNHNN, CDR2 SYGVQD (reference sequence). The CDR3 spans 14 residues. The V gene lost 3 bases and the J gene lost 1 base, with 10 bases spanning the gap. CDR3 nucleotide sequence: TGCGCCAGCAGTGAAGGAGGAGTTTCCTACGAGCAGTACTTC. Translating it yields CASSEGGVSYEQYF.

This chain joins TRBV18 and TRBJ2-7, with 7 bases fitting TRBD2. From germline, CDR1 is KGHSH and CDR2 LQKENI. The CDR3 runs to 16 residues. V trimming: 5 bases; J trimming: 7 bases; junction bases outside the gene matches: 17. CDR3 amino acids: CASSSSEGGSSGEQYF. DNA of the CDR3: TGTGCCAGCTCAAGTAGCGAGGGCGGGAGCTCTGGTGAGCAGTACTTC.